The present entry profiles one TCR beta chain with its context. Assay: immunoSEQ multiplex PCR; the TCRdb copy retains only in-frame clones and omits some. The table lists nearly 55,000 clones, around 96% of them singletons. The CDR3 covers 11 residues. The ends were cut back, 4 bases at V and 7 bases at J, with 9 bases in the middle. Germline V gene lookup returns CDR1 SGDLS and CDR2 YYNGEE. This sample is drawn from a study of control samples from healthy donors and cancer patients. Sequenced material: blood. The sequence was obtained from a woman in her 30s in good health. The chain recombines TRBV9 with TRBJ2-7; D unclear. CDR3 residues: CASSRDGEQYF. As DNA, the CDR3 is TGTGCCAGCAGCAGAGATGGGGAGCAGTACTTC.